The 31 T cell receptor beta chains presented below share a single source sample, sequenced in a study of T cell responses to AZD1222 COVID-19 vaccine. Data came from immunoSEQ multiplex PCR; TCRdb stores just in-frame clones and leaves some out. This table has approximately 210,000 clones, 91% appearing once. The sample here was peripheral blood, taken 28 days after the second AZD1222 dose. The receptors derive from an adult who received the AZD1222 COVID-19 vaccine.

The V call is TRBV7-3, the J call TRBJ2-3; 8 bases are a match to TRBD1. Per germline, CDR1 SGHTA and CDR2 FQGTGA. The trim removed 3 bases at V and 5 bases at J, leaving 4 bases unmatched. The CDR3 has 14 residues. The CDR3 is CASSLQGAGDTQYF. The CDR3 region has the DNA TGTGCCAGCAGCTTGCAGGGGGCAGGAGATACGCAGTATTTT.

The chain has TRBV28 and TRBJ2-7, with 7 bases identical to TRBD2. V dropped 6 bases and J dropped 2; count of bases not matched to a gene: 4. CDR3 size: 13 residues. CDR1 is MDHEN, CDR2 SYDVKM, per germline. The CDR3 loop reads CASRAGSAYEQYF. The CDR3 DNA reads as TGTGCCAGCAGAGCGGGATCGGCCTACGAGCAGTACTTC.

The chain couples TRBV10-3 to TRBJ2-3; TRBD1 matches 7 bases. J was trimmed by 2 bases and V by 0 bases; bases with no gene match: 8. Looked up from germline, CDR1 is ENHRY and CDR2 is SYGVKD. The length of the CDR3 is 17 residues. CDR3 in amino acids: CAISESIPGQITDTQYF. In nucleotides, the CDR3 is TGTGCCATCAGTGAGTCGATCCCGGGACAGATCACAGATACGCAGTATTTT.

The chain combines TRBV7-2 with TRBJ1-5; no definite D call. CDR3 length: 13 amino acids. The germline gives CDR1 SGHTA, CDR2 FQGNSA. V dropped 3 bases and J dropped 9 bases, with 12 bases sitting between them. CDR3 residues: CASSLGSSGPQHF. CDR3 bases: TGTGCCAGCAGCTTGGGCTCCTCCGGGCCCCAGCATTTT.

The chain couples TRBV28 to TRBJ2-3; 7 bases line up with TRBD1. The V segment lost 8 bases and the J segment 2 bases; nucleotides outside the gene matches: 7. This CDR3 comprises 14 residues. Germline-derived CDR1 and CDR2 are MDHEN and SYDVKM. The CDR3 is CASSRDSDTDTQYF. CDR3 DNA sequence: TGTGCCAGCTCCCGGGACAGTGACACAGATACGCAGTATTTT.

The chain carries TRBV28 and TRBJ2-7; TRBD2 aligns across 9 bases. CDR3 size: 13 residues. Trimming removed 5 bases from V and 2 bases from J; junction bases left unmatched: 1. CDR1 and CDR2 (germline): MDHEN, SYDVKM. The CDR3 DNA follows: TGTGCCAGCAGTCCTAGCGGGACCTACGAGCAGTACTTC. The encoded protein is CASSPSGTYEQYF.

The chain couples TRBV28 to TRBJ2-7; D remains ambiguous. V was cut by 5 bases and J by 6 bases, with 8 bases left in between. Germline CDR1 reads MDHEN; CDR2 reads SYDVKM. The CDR3 is 11 residues long. The CDR3 spells CASSRFGEQYF. CDR3 nucleotides: TGTGCCAGCAGTCGCTTCGGCGAGCAGTACTTC.

This clone is a singleton in its sample. Within the sample, other DNA sequences also encode this same CDR3. This chain joins TRBV5-1 and TRBJ2-7, with 9 bases identical to TRBD2. The length of the CDR3 is 13 residues. Trimming took 2 bases from V and 5 from J; bases not matched to a gene: 2. The germline V gene encodes CDR1 SGHRS and CDR2 YFSETQ. CDR3 in DNA: TGCGCCAGCAGCTTAGCGGGAGGCGACGAGCAGTACTTC. Amino acid sequence: CASSLAGGDEQYF.

The genes are TRBV4-1 and TRBJ2-3, with D possibly being TRBD1 or TRBD2 (6 bases each). CDR1 and CDR2 from the germline V gene are MGHRA and YSYEKL. The CDR3 sequence is 14 residues long. The V end lost 1 base, the J end lost 6 bases, and 11 bases lay between the germline ends. CDR3 sequence (DNA): TGCGCCAGCAGCCAAGTTGGGGGGCCGGATACGCAGTATTTT. Protein product: CASSQVGGPDTQYF.

This chain links TRBV7-9 with TRBJ2-5; the match to TRBD2 covers 10 bases. The ends lost 4 bases at V and 1 base at J; junction bases unmatched: 6. Germline V gives CDR1 SEHNR, CDR2 FQNEAQ (reference sequence). The CDR3 covers 16 residues. The CDR3 bases are TGTGCCAGCAGCTCCCGACTAGCGGGTACCCAAGAGACCCAGTACTTC. It codes for CASSSRLAGTQETQYF.

This rearrangement joins TRBV3-1 (or the pseudogene TRBV3-2) to TRBJ1-2; D gene unclear. Germline loops: CDR1 LGHDT, CDR2 YNNKEL (reference sequence). V lost 3 bases and J lost 5, with 22 bases in between. This CDR3 comprises 17 residues. CDR3 in amino acids: CASSHGGNRVIRYGYTF. In nucleotides, the CDR3 is TGTGCCAGCAGCCACGGCGGCAATCGAGTCATTCGGTATGGCTACACCTTC.

This chain uses TRBV28 with TRBJ2-7; D is uncertain. Trimming left V 2 bases short and J 2 bases short, with 7 bases between. The CDR3 spans 13 residues. Per the germline V gene, CDR1 is MDHEN and CDR2 is SYDVKM. CDR3 coding DNA: TGTGCCAGCAGTTTAGGCAGCCCCTACGAGCAGTACTTC. It codes for CASSLGSPYEQYF.

The chain recombines TRBV2 with TRBJ2-7, with a possible D match to TRBD2 (5 bases). Germline values: CDR1 SNHLY, CDR2 FYNNEI. The CDR3 runs 14 residues. Trimming took 5 bases from V and 4 from J, leaving 15 bases between them. This CDR3 is CASSSQARGYEQYF. CDR3 coding DNA: TGTGCCAGCAGTTCCCAGGCCCGGGGATACGAGCAGTACTTC.

This chain uses TRBV6-5 with TRBJ2-1; D is perhaps TRBD1 (5 bases). This CDR3 has 12 amino acids. The V gene's germline CDR1 is MNHEY and CDR2 SVGAGI. Trimming took off 6 bases at V and 8 bases at J, with 11 bases between the two ends. This chain's CDR3 is CASRRGFDEQFF. In DNA, the CDR3 is TGTGCCAGCAGAAGGGGATTTGATGAGCAGTTCTTC.

The table lists this clone with a few counts. The chain recombines TRBV28 with TRBJ1-5; D not resolved. Trimming pared 5 bases from V and 2 bases from J, leaving 22 bases between. CDR1 and CDR2 (germline): MDHEN, SYDVKM. There are 18 residues in the CDR3. CDR3 residues: CASSLSFGGEFGNQPQHF. As DNA, the CDR3 is TGTGCCAGCAGTCTATCTTTCGGCGGGGAATTCGGCAATCAGCCCCAGCATTTT.

This clone has a handful of counts. The chain has TRBV18 and TRBJ1-2; 9 bases fit TRBD1. The CDR3 has 15 amino acids. V gave up 0 bases and J gave up 8 bases; unmatched junction bases: 7. Germline values: CDR1 KGHSH, CDR2 LQKENI. The CDR3 DNA follows: TGTGCCAGCTCACCACCTGGGGTAACAGGGGGCGGCTACACCTTC. As protein: CASSPPGVTGGGYTF.

This chain links TRBV2 with TRBJ2-1, with TRBD2 identical over 9 bases. The J segment lost 5 bases and the V segment lost 2 bases, leaving 4 bases of the junction unmatched. The CDR3 covers 15 residues. CDR1 is SNHLY, CDR2 FYNNEI, per germline. The CDR3: CASSERSSGDNEQFF. In DNA form, the CDR3 reads TGTGCCAGCAGTGAACGGTCTAGCGGGGACAATGAGCAGTTCTTC.

This chain links TRBV2 with TRBJ2-1, with TRBD2 identical over 9 bases. J lost 5 bases, V lost 7 bases, and 6 bases had no gene match. The CDR3 is made up of 14 amino acids. CDR1 and CDR2 (germline): SNHLY, FYNNEI. CDR3 sequence: CASNLREGHNEQFF. The CDR3 DNA reads as TGTGCCAGCAACTTGCGGGAGGGCCACAATGAGCAGTTCTTC.

This sequence joins TRBV2 and TRBJ2-1; 7 bases align to TRBD2. CDR1 is SNHLY, CDR2 FYNNEI, per germline. The V and J ends lost 7 bases and 7 bases, in that order; junction bases with no gene match: 10. CDR3 length equals 14 residues. CDR3 residues: CASKGGRSVNEQFF. DNA for the CDR3: TGTGCCAGCAAAGGCGGGAGATCGGTGAATGAGCAGTTCTTC.

The chain is built from TRBV6-5 and TRBJ2-7; 10 bases map to TRBD2. The ends lost 8 bases at V and 3 bases at J; junction bases unmatched: 10. The CDR3 covers 15 residues. CDR1 is MNHEY and CDR2 is SVGAGI in the germline V gene. CDR3 in DNA: TGTGCCAGCTGTAGGACTAGCGGATCGGGCTACGAGCAGTACTTC. It yields the protein CASCRTSGSGYEQYF.

V and J are TRBV6-5 and TRBJ1-5, with TRBD1 matching 7 bases. Germline V gene data show CDR1 as MNHEY and CDR2 as SVGAGI. The V segment lost 0 bases and the J segment 6 bases; nucleotides outside the gene matches: 2. The CDR3 runs to 14 residues. Here the CDR3 DNA reads TGTGCCAGCAGTTACTCCAGGGGGGGTCAGCCCCAGCATTTT. This gives the protein CASSYSRGGQPQHF.

This chain connects TRBV3-1 (or the pseudogene TRBV3-2) to TRBJ2-4; no reliable D call. The germline gives CDR1 LGHDT, CDR2 YNNKEL (reference sequence). This CDR3 region has 11 residues. V was pared by 8 bases and J by 9 bases, with 11 bases between. The CDR3 region is CASGEAGIQYF. In DNA, the CDR3 is TGTGCCAGCGGAGAGGCTGGCATTCAGTACTTC.

CDR3: CASSQDRTSGRGSSYNEQFF. CDR3 sequence (DNA): TGTGCCAGCAGCCAAGATAGGACTAGCGGGAGGGGAAGCTCCTACAATGAGCAGTTCTTC. The chain uses TRBV4-2 and TRBJ2-1; 15 bases line up with TRBD2. Germline V gene data show CDR1 as LGHNA and CDR2 as YNFKEQ. Trimming cost V 0 bases and J 0 bases; bases outside gene matches: 6. The CDR3 consists of 20 residues.

The chain is built from TRBV2 and TRBJ1-1, with D unresolved. V was cut by 4 bases and J by 4 bases, with 7 bases left in between. This CDR3 is built from 12 residues. Germline assignment: CDR1 SNHLY and CDR2 FYNNEI. The chain's CDR3 is CASSGTATEAFF. CDR3 DNA sequence: TGTGCCAGCAGTGGGACGGCCACTGAAGCTTTCTTT.

V gene TRBV5-4 combines with J gene TRBJ1-1, with 7 positions matching TRBD1. The CDR3 is 14 residues long. Germline-derived CDR1 and CDR2 are SGHNT and YYREEE (reference sequence). With 4 bases clipped from V and 1 base from J, the junction kept 4 bases outside the gene matches. The CDR3 loop reads CASSQTGANTEAFF. Written as DNA, the CDR3 is TGTGCCAGCAGCCAAACAGGGGCGAACACTGAAGCTTTCTTT. Full variable domain (rest looked up from reference TRBV5-4 and TRBJ1-1): ETGVTQSPTHLIKTRGQQVTLRCSSQSGHNTVSWYQQALGQGPQFIFQYYREEENGRGNFPPRFSGLQFPNYSSELNVNALELDDSALYLCASSQTGANTEAFFGQGTRLTVV.

This rearrangement joins TRBV11-2 to TRBJ1-3; D gene unclear. Germline CDR1 is SGHAT and CDR2 is FQNNGV. V was clipped by 1 base and J by 2 bases, with 6 bases between them. This CDR3 comprises 14 residues. CDR3 coding DNA: TGTGCCAGCAGCTTAGTGGGGACTGGAAACACCATATATTTT. It encodes CASSLVGTGNTIYF.

This chain uses TRBV21-1 with TRBJ2-7. TRBV21-1 counts as a pseudogene. This CDR3 is 9 amino acids long. The CDR3 protein is CASRREQYF. CDR3 nucleotides: TGTGCCAGCCGACGCGAGCAGTACTTC.

V gene TRBV28 combines with J gene TRBJ1-1, with D unresolved. The germline V gene has CDR1 MDHEN and CDR2 SYDVKM. This CDR3 has 11 residues. V lost 6 bases, J lost 10 bases, and 12 bases lay in between. This chain's CDR3 is CASSQASGAFF. The CDR3 DNA sequence: TGTGCCAGCAGCCAAGCCAGTGGAGCTTTCTTT.

This rearrangement joins TRBV14 to TRBJ1-6; D is uncertain. Between the trimmed V and J ends, which lost 2 bases and 9 bases, there was a span of 11 bases. CDR1 is SGHDN and CDR2 is FVKESK in the germline V gene. The length of the CDR3 is 14 residues. CDR3 residues: CASSQREPISPLHF. CDR3 nucleotides: TGTGCCAGCAGCCAACGAGAACCCATTTCACCCCTCCACTTT.

The J gene is TRBJ1-6, the V gene TRBV11-1; no clear D. Deletions cut 5 bases from V and 7 bases from J, with 18 bases between. The CDR3 has 16 residues. CDR1 is SGHAT, CDR2 FQDESV, per germline (reference sequence). Here the CDR3 reads CASSPSRRSGNSPLHF. DNA of the CDR3: TGTGCCAGCAGCCCTTCAAGGAGGTCGGGAAATTCACCCCTCCACTTT.

The genes are TRBV28 and TRBJ1-2, with D maybe TRBD1 (5 bases). Deletions cut 4 bases from V and 3 bases from J, with 12 bases between. Germline lookup yields CDR1 MDHEN and CDR2 SYDVKM. The CDR3 is made up of 14 amino acids. The CDR3: CASSYRTGDYGYTF. In DNA form, the CDR3 reads TGTGCCAGCAGTTATCGCACGGGGGACTATGGCTACACCTTC.